The 27 T cell receptor beta chains presented below share a single source sample, sequenced in a study of blood T cell repertoires in COVID-19. The protocol was immunoSEQ multiplex PCR, while the TCRdb copy is restricted to in-frame clones and leaves out a portion. The data contain approximately 260,000 clones, 75% to 90% of them seen just once; the ten biggest clones take up around 4.6%. Sequencing was carried out using peripheral blood. Receptor source: a woman aged 40 to 50 who had recovered from COVID-19.

V and J are TRBV3-1 (or the pseudogene TRBV3-2) and TRBJ2-1, with unresolved D. V was cut by 4 bases and J by 3 bases, with 4 bases left in between. The V gene's germline CDR1 is LGHDT and CDR2 YNNKEL (reference sequence). The CDR3 spans 12 residues. The CDR3 coding sequence is TGTGCCAGCAGCCTATTCTACAATGAGCAGTTCTTC. Amino acid sequence: CASSLFYNEQFF.

This chain connects TRBV29-1 to TRBJ2-3; a weak D match, TRBD1 (5 bases). V lost 1 base and J lost 1, with 12 bases in between. CDR3 size: 15 residues. The germline CDR1 and CDR2 sequences are SQVTM and ANQGSEA. CDR3 bases: TGCAGCGTTGAAGTTTCAGGGATAGGCACAGATACGCAGTATTTT. This gives the protein CSVEVSGIGTDTQYF.

The chain joins TRBV4-1 to TRBJ2-3; 10 positions agree with TRBD1. Germline CDR1 is MGHRA and CDR2 is YSYEKL. The CDR3 sequence is 15 residues long. V lost 2 bases, J lost 6 bases, and 5 bases stayed unmatched. CDR3 protein: CASSQTGQGYDTQYF. The CDR3, as DNA: TGCGCCAGCAGCCAAACGGGACAGGGGTACGATACGCAGTATTTT.

The rearrangement uses TRBV5-8 and TRBJ2-5; TRBD1 aligns across 11 bases. The ends lost 4 bases at V and 5 bases at J; junction bases unmatched: 4. The CDR3 consists of 14 residues. Germline values: CDR1 SGHTS, CDR2 YDEGEE. CDR3 amino acids: CASSPGQGDETQYF. In nucleotides, the CDR3 is TGTGCCAGCAGCCCGGGACAGGGGGACGAGACCCAGTACTTC.

V is TRBV7-7 and J is TRBJ2-7, with a tentative D call TRBD2 (5 bases). CDR3 size: 17 residues. CDR1 is SSHAT, CDR2 FNYEAQ, per germline (reference sequence). V lost 5 bases to trimming and J lost 1 base, with 21 bases between them. The CDR3 loop is CASSPRGGDDLSYEQYV. CDR3 sequence (DNA): TGTGCCAGCAGCCCCCGGGGTGGGGATGATTTATCCTACGAGCAGTACGTC.

This rearrangement joins TRBV30 to TRBJ1-1, with 8 bases that match TRBD1. Germline V lookup: CDR1 GTSNPN, CDR2 SVGIG (reference sequence). The CDR3 is made up of 15 amino acids. With V trimmed by 3 bases and J by 1 base, 7 bases remained unmatched. CDR3 sequence reads: CAWSAYGTGNTEAFF. The CDR3 region has the DNA TGTGCCTGGAGCGCCTACGGGACAGGGAACACTGAAGCTTTCTTT.

The chain has TRBV28 and TRBJ2-7, with 8 bases identical to TRBD2. Germline V gene data show CDR1 as MDHEN and CDR2 as SYDVKM. The CDR3 is 14 residues long. The V segment lost 3 bases and the J segment 4 bases; nucleotides outside the gene matches: 5. CDR3 loop: CASSFPGRAYEQYF. The DNA of the CDR3 is TGTGCCAGCAGTTTCCCCGGGAGGGCATACGAGCAGTACTTC.

DNA of the CDR3: TGTGCCAGCACCCGTGACAGGCGGGAGCAGTTCTTC. This codes for CASTRDRREQFF. The rearrangement joins TRBV5-4 to TRBJ2-1, with D maybe TRBD1 (6 bases). CDR1 and CDR2 (germline): SGHNT, YYREEE (reference sequence). This CDR3 has 12 residues. The V end was cut by 6 bases, the J end by 10 bases, with 14 bases between.

The V and J genes are TRBV5-1 and TRBJ1-6, with D possibly being TRBD1 (5 bases). Trimming removed 0 bases at V and 7 bases at J, with 14 bases between. The CDR3 contains 16 residues. Looked up from germline, CDR1 is SGHRS and CDR2 is YFSETQ. DNA of the CDR3: TGCGCCAGCAGCTTGGCCAGGGCGGATAGGAATTCACCCCTCCACTTT. Residues: CASSLARADRNSPLHF.

The V call is TRBV12-3 or TRBV12-4, the J call TRBJ1-2; D is unclear. The CDR3 runs 12 residues. V was pared by 1 base and J by 4 bases, with 4 bases between. The CDR3 DNA reads TGTGCCAGCAGTTTAGACGGCTATGGCTACACCTTC. Its translation: CASSLDGYGYTF.

The rearrangement links TRBV18 to TRBJ2-7; maybe TRBD2 (5 bases). The V and J ends lost 6 bases and 9 bases respectively, with 15 bases between them. The germline V gene encodes CDR1 KGHSH and CDR2 LQKENI. This CDR3 is built from 12 residues. The CDR3 DNA sequence: TGTGCCAGCTCGCCTAATCGGGGTCCGCAGTACGTC. This translates into CASSPNRGPQYV.

The V call is TRBV15, the J call TRBJ1-1; weak D call: TRBD1 (5 bases). Deletions cut 0 bases from V and 1 base from J, with 12 bases between. Germline CDR1 is LNHNV and CDR2 is YYDKDF (reference sequence). This CDR3 has 16 amino acids. Written as DNA, the CDR3 is TGTGCCACCAGCAGAGATTTAAGGGGCTCGAACACTGAAGCTTTCTTT. Its protein is CATSRDLRGSNTEAFF. Together with reference TRBV15 and TRBJ1-1, the CDR3 gives the full variable domain: DAMVIQNPRYQVTQFGKPVTLSCSQTLNHNVMYWYQQKSSQAPKLLFHYYDKDFNNEADTPDNFQSRRPNTSFCFLDIRSPGLGDTAMYLCATSRDLRGSNTEAFFGQGTRLTVV.

This chain joins TRBV7-2 and TRBJ1-4; the match to TRBD1 covers 7 bases. Germline loops: CDR1 SGHTA, CDR2 FQGNSA. V was clipped by 0 bases and J by 8 bases; unmatched bases: 6. CDR3 length: 15 amino acids. This chain's CDR3 is CASSLAPNRGEKLFF. In DNA form, the CDR3 reads TGTGCCAGCAGCTTAGCTCCTAACAGGGGAGAAAAACTGTTTTTT.

This clone was seen just once. J is TRBJ2-2 and V is TRBV24-1; 8 nucleotides line up with TRBD1. The J segment lost 3 bases and the V segment lost 6 bases, leaving 5 bases of the junction unmatched. The CDR3 spans 15 residues. Germline CDR1 is KGHDR and CDR2 is SFDVKD. Here the CDR3 DNA reads TGTGCCACCAGTCTCACAGGGGGTGACACCGGGGAGCTGTTTTTT. Protein sequence: CATSLTGGDTGELFF.

The rearrangement joins TRBV25-1 to TRBJ1-1; D is undetermined. CDR1 and CDR2 from the germline V gene are MGHDK and SYGVNS. V was shortened by 4 bases and J by 1 base, with 7 bases between the two germline ends. This CDR3 contains 13 residues. Written as DNA, the CDR3 is TGTGCCAGCAGTGGTTACAGGAACACTGAAGCTTTCTTT. Its protein product is CASSGYRNTEAFF.

The chain recombines TRBV18 with TRBJ1-4; 9 nucleotides line up with TRBD1. V trimming: 2 bases; J trimming: 9 bases; junction bases outside the gene matches: 7. The CDR3 totals 15 residues. CDR1 is KGHSH and CDR2 is LQKENI in the germline V gene. CDR3 DNA sequence: TGTGCCAGCTCACCATGGACAGGGGAAACTAAAAAACTGTTTTTT. Translated: CASSPWTGETKKLFF.

This clone was counted a single time. The rearrangement links TRBV5-1 to TRBJ2-7; weak D call: TRBD1 (6 bases). The CDR3 covers 14 residues. CDR1 SGHRS and CDR2 YFSETQ come from the germline V gene. The V end was cut by 5 bases, the J end by 5 bases, with 17 bases between. CDR3 DNA: TGCGCCAGCAGGAGGTTGCAGGGGATAGACGAGCAGTACTTC. Translation gives CASRRLQGIDEQYF.

In DNA, the CDR3 is TGTGCCAGCAGCCAAGGGACAGGGAATATATACACCTTC. This encodes CASSQGTGNIYTF. The chain joins TRBV3-1 (or the pseudogene TRBV3-2) to TRBJ1-2; 8 bases match TRBD1. V gave up 1 base and J gave up 11 bases; unmatched junction bases: 6. The CDR3 sequence is 13 residues long. Per germline, CDR1 LGHDT and CDR2 YNNKEL (reference sequence).

V gene TRBV12-5 combines with J gene TRBJ2-1, with unresolved D. Trimming cost V 4 bases and J 4 bases, with 14 bases left between them. The CDR3 is made up of 15 amino acids. Germline CDR1 and CDR2: LGHNT and FRNRAP. The CDR3 is CASGSTRTEYNEQFF. The CDR3 DNA sequence: TGTGCTAGTGGTTCCACGCGAACGGAGTACAATGAGCAGTTCTTC.

This clone is a singleton in its sample. The rearrangement uses TRBV18 and TRBJ2-2; D unclear. The CDR3 covers 14 residues. The germline V and J ends were trimmed by 2 bases and 4 bases, with 8 bases remaining between them. Germline V gives CDR1 KGHSH, CDR2 LQKENI. The CDR3 nucleotides are TGTGCCAGCTCACCAAAGTCGGGCACCGGGGAGCTGTTTTTT. Protein product: CASSPKSGTGELFF. Variable domain in full (rest from reference TRBV18 and TRBJ2-2): NAGVMQNPRHLVRRRGQEARLRCSPMKGHSHVYWYRQLPEEGLKFMVYLQKENIIDESGMPKERFSAEFPKEGPSILRIQQVVRGDSAAYFCASSPKSGTGELFFGEGSRLTVL.

The J gene is TRBJ1-5, the V gene TRBV30; D is unclear. V lost 4 bases and J 4 bases, leaving 14 bases between the germline ends. Looked up from germline, CDR1 is GTSNPN and CDR2 is SVGIG (reference sequence). This CDR3 region has 14 residues. The CDR3 spells CAWTGFPQNQPQHF. CDR3 DNA sequence: TGTGCCTGGACGGGGTTTCCCCAAAATCAGCCCCAGCATTTT.

The CDR3, as DNA: TGTGCCAGCAGCCAAGCGTTGGGACAGGGTTGGGAAAAACTGTTTTTT. It yields the protein CASSQALGQGWEKLFF. The V and J genes are TRBV14 and TRBJ1-4, with 9 bases that match TRBD1. CDR3 length: 16 amino acids. V shed 1 base and J 8 bases; nucleotides not matched to a gene: 8. Per germline, CDR1 SGHDN and CDR2 FVKESK.

The chain joins TRBV5-4 to TRBJ2-7; the match to TRBD2 covers 14 bases. Per the germline V gene, CDR1 is SGHNT and CDR2 is YYREEE (reference sequence). This CDR3 comprises 15 residues. V gave up 5 bases and J gave up 1 base; unmatched junction bases: 2. The DNA of the CDR3 is TGTGCCAGCAGTCGGACTAGCGGGGGGTCCTACGAGCAGTACTTC. It codes for CASSRTSGGSYEQYF.

The chain uses TRBV28 and TRBJ2-5, with D possibly being TRBD2 (6 bases). Trimming removed 6 bases from V and 3 bases from J, with 17 bases in between. Looked up from germline, CDR1 is MDHEN and CDR2 is SYDVKM. The CDR3 loop spans 15 amino acids. CDR3: CASRPEGTFKETQYF. CDR3 nucleotide sequence: TGTGCCAGCAGACCCGAGGGGACTTTTAAAGAGACCCAGTACTTC.

The chain joins TRBV3-1 (or the pseudogene TRBV3-2) to TRBJ2-2; 14 bases agree with TRBD2. Trimming removed 4 bases from V and 4 bases from J; junction bases left unmatched: 2. There are 16 residues in the CDR3. Germline loops: CDR1 LGHDT, CDR2 YNNKEL (reference sequence). This CDR3 is CASSPGTSGGTGELFF. The CDR3 nucleotides are TGTGCCAGCAGCCCCGGGACTAGCGGGGGCACCGGGGAGCTGTTTTTT.

The rearrangement joins TRBV16 to TRBJ1-5, with D possibly being TRBD1 (6 bases). CDR3 length equals 15 residues. Germline CDR1 KGHSY, CDR2 FQNENV. V was shortened by 2 bases and J by 6 bases, with 14 bases between the two germline ends. In nucleotides, the CDR3 is TGTGCCAGCAGCCAACTCGGGCTCAGGGGTCAGCCCCAGCATTTT. Residues: CASSQLGLRGQPQHF. Looking up the rest from reference TRBV16 and TRBJ1-5 gives the full variable domain: GEEVAQTPKHLVRGEGQKAKLYCAPIKGHSYVFWYQQVLKNEFKFLISFQNENVFDETGMPKERFSAKCLPNSPCSLEIQATKLEDSAVYFCASSQLGLRGQPQHFGDGTRLSIL.

This sequence joins TRBV6-2 or TRBV6-3 and TRBJ1-1; perhaps TRBD1 as D (5 bases). Per the germline V gene, CDR1 is MNHEY and CDR2 is SVGEGT. This CDR3 is built from 15 residues. Trimming cost V 6 bases and J 4 bases, with 18 bases left between them. CDR3 in DNA: TGTGCCAGCAGCTCACTGCAGGTCGGGGGCACTGAAGCTTTCTTT. This gives the protein CASSSLQVGGTEAFF.